Following are 8 T cell receptor beta chains from one sample sequenced in a study of T cell responses to AZD1222 COVID-19 vaccine. Method: immunoSEQ multiplex PCR; TCRdb's copy keeps in-frame clones and lacks some. In the table there are 110,000 or so clones, roughly 89% of which are singletons. Sequences were derived from peripheral blood, sampled 28 days after the second AZD1222 dose. Source of these receptors: an adult who received the AZD1222 COVID-19 vaccine.

This chain uses TRBV20-1 with TRBJ1-2; weak D call: TRBD1 (5 bases). Germline CDR1 and CDR2: DFQATT and SNEGSKA (reference sequence). The CDR3 has 11 residues. Trimming stripped 6 bases from V and 7 bases from J, with 12 bases between. The CDR3: CSAPTEAGYTF. For the CDR3, the DNA is TGCAGTGCGCCGACAGAAGCTGGCTACACCTTC.

This chain uses TRBV3-1 (or the pseudogene TRBV3-2) with TRBJ2-5; D perhaps matches TRBD2 (5 bases). The CDR3 extends over 17 amino acids. The germline CDR1 and CDR2 sequences are LGHDT and YNNKEL (reference sequence). Trimming took off 5 bases at V and 2 bases at J, with 21 bases between the two ends. CDR3 region: CASSGSSRPRSQETQYF. Here the CDR3 DNA reads TGTGCCAGCAGCGGGAGTAGCCGCCCAAGATCTCAAGAGACCCAGTACTTC.

The V gene is TRBV30, the J gene TRBJ1-5; maybe TRBD1 (6 bases). Trimming stripped 0 bases from V and 1 base from J, with 10 bases between. Looked up from germline, CDR1 is GTSNPN and CDR2 is SVGIG (reference sequence). CDR3 length: 15 residues. CDR3 coding DNA: TGTGCCTGGAGTGTCTCGGGGGCGAGCAATCAGCCCCAGCATTTT. Its translation: CAWSVSGASNQPQHF.

This chain joins TRBV11-3 and TRBJ2-7, with 8 bases lining up with TRBD1. V lost 5 bases and J lost 4; bases outside the gene matches: 7. This CDR3 region has 14 residues. Germline CDR1 and CDR2: SGHNT and YENEEA. Written as DNA, the CDR3 is TGTGCCAGCAGCAGCTACAGGGGGTGGTACGAGCAGTACTTC. It translates to CASSSYRGWYEQYF.

V gene TRBV18 combines with J gene TRBJ2-1; 10 nucleotides line up with TRBD2. The ends lost 3 bases at V and 8 bases at J; junction bases unmatched: 7. The germline gives CDR1 KGHSH, CDR2 LQKENI. The CDR3 runs to 15 residues. Written as DNA, the CDR3 is TGTGCCAGCTCACCGGGACTAGCGAAGGGCGATGAGCAGTTCTTC. Its translation is CASSPGLAKGDEQFF. Drawing the rest from reference TRBV18 and TRBJ2-1, the complete variable domain is NAGVMQNPRHLVRRRGQEARLRCSPMKGHSHVYWYRQLPEEGLKFMVYLQKENIIDESGMPKERFSAEFPKEGPSILRIQQVVRGDSAAYFCASSPGLAKGDEQFFGPGTRLTVL.

The genes are TRBV19 and TRBJ1-5; D gene ambiguous. The CDR3 is 15 residues long. Germline CDR1 LNHDA, CDR2 SQIVND (reference sequence). V dropped 5 bases and J dropped 0 bases, with 11 bases sitting between them. CDR3 sequence (DNA): TGTGCCAGTAGTTCAGTGCCATATAGCAATCAGCCCCAGCATTTT. Its translation is CASSSVPYSNQPQHF. The variable domain in full, with the rest retrieved from reference TRBV19 and TRBJ1-5, is DGGITQSPKYLFRKEGQNVTLSCEQNLNHDAMYWYRQDPGQGLRLIYYSQIVNDFQKGDIAEGYSVSREKKESFPLTVTSAQKNPTAFYLCASSSVPYSNQPQHFGDGTRLSIL.

In its sample, this clone was seen once. An end of the junction differs from the germline gene, which may be a read error. The gene calls are TRBV15 and TRBJ2-7; TRBD1 is a possible D gene (8 bases). Germline CDR1 LNHNV, CDR2 YYDKDF (reference sequence). CDR3 size: 13 residues. CDR3 DNA sequence: TGTGCCACCAGACACAGGGGGGGACAGGCCGTAGACTTC. Amino acids: CATRHRGGQAVDF.

The chain joins TRBV7-3 to TRBJ2-3, with no clear D. Germline V gene lookup returns CDR1 SGHTA and CDR2 FQGTGA. V lost 4 bases, J lost 1 base, and 18 bases lay in between. The length of the CDR3 is 17 residues. The CDR3 spells CASSSTYSAVGTDTQYF. The CDR3 DNA follows: TGTGCCAGCAGCTCCACTTACAGCGCGGTGGGCACAGATACGCAGTATTTT.